These 15 T cell receptor beta chains share one sample of origin, sequenced in a study of shared clonotypes between healthy human individuals. Using immunoSEQ multiplex PCR, the repertoire was profiled, and TCRdb retains in-frame clones only, with some absent. The repertoire holds 2 million to 2.5 million clones, with roughly 94% as singletons. Naive CD8 cells lacked CD45RO, underwent positive selection for CCR7 and left out terminally differentiated effector memory CD45RA+ cells. Sequencing used naive CD8+ T cells sorted from blood. The receptors come from a young man in good health.

J is TRBJ2-3 and V is TRBV25-1; D assignment may be TRBD1 or TRBD2 (5 bases each). V was cut by 7 bases and J by 0 bases, with 11 bases left in between. Germline V gene data show CDR1 as MGHDK and CDR2 as SYGVNS. The CDR3 covers 14 residues. CDR3 in amino acids: CASNFGTSTDTQYF. The CDR3 DNA follows: TGTGCCAGCAACTTCGGGACCAGCACAGATACGCAGTATTTT. Full variable domain (missing parts from reference TRBV25-1 and TRBJ2-3): EADIYQTPRYLVIGTGKKITLECSQTMGHDKMYWYQQDPGMELHLIHYSYGVNSTEKGDLSSESTVSRIRTEHFPLTLESARPSHTSQYLCASNFGTSTDTQYFGPGTRLTVL.

V and J are TRBV7-2 and TRBJ2-3; 7 bases agree with TRBD1. Germline V gene data show CDR1 as SGHTA and CDR2 as FQGNSA. The V and J ends lost 5 bases and 0 bases, in that order; junction bases with no gene match: 8. The CDR3 is 16 residues long. The CDR3 reads CASSPGQLSSTDTQYF. Here the CDR3 DNA reads TGTGCCAGCAGCCCGGGACAGCTAAGTAGCACAGATACGCAGTATTTT.

This chain uses TRBV5-6 with TRBJ1-6; 9 positions match TRBD1. Trimming took 3 bases from V and 10 from J; bases not matched to a gene: 5. This CDR3 has 14 amino acids. CDR1 is SGHDT and CDR2 is YYEEEE in the germline V gene. The CDR3 nucleotides are TGTGCCAGCAGCTCCCGGGACAGGGAATCACCCCTCCACTTT. It codes for CASSSRDRESPLHF.

The V gene is TRBV29-1, the J gene TRBJ2-7; possible D gene TRBD1, 6 bases. Germline CDR1 SQVTM, CDR2 ANQGSEA. V was shortened by 1 base and J by 2 bases, with 9 bases between the two germline ends. The CDR3 covers 13 residues. The CDR3, as DNA: TGCAGCGTTGAAGCAACAGGGACCTACGAGCAGTACTTC. It codes for CSVEATGTYEQYF.

The CDR3 sequence is CASSQERQRGLETQYF. The CDR3 nucleotides read TGCGCCAGCAGCCAAGAGAGGCAAAGGGGGCTAGAGACCCAGTACTTC. The rearrangement links TRBV4-3 to TRBJ2-5; the match to TRBD1 covers 7 bases. The CDR3 spans 16 residues. V dropped 0 bases and J dropped 4; count of bases not matched to a gene: 8. Germline CDR1 and CDR2: LGHNA and YSLEER.

Details on this clone: Other DNA sequences from this sample encode an identical CDR3 as well. The V and J genes are TRBV6-5 and TRBJ2-2, with TRBD2 identical over 9 bases. Germline loops: CDR1 MNHEY, CDR2 SVGAGI. V trimming: 4 bases; J trimming: 6 bases; junction bases outside the gene matches: 6. The CDR3 totals 15 residues. DNA for the CDR3: TGTGCCAGCAGTTCCTTAGCGGGAGTCGCCGGGGAGCTGTTTTTT. Its protein product is CASSSLAGVAGELFF.

This rearrangement joins TRBV4-1 to TRBJ2-5, with 7 bases lining up with TRBD1. The V segment lost 6 bases and the J segment 1 base; nucleotides outside the gene matches: 11. There are 16 residues in the CDR3. Germline V gene lookup returns CDR1 MGHRA and CDR2 YSYEKL. CDR3: CASSLTGEGVQETQYF. DNA for the CDR3: TGCGCCAGCAGTCTCACAGGGGAAGGGGTCCAAGAGACCCAGTACTTC.

The chain has TRBV7-2 and TRBJ1-3; D not certain. The germline CDR1 and CDR2 sequences are SGHTA and FQGNSA. CDR3 length equals 15 residues. V was shortened by 5 bases and J by 0 bases, with 11 bases between the two germline ends. CDR3 in DNA: TGTGCCAGCAGCGCCAGCGGGATCTCTGGAAACACCATATATTTT. This encodes CASSASGISGNTIYF.

The J gene is TRBJ1-5, the V gene TRBV7-4; D is undetermined. Germline V gene data show CDR1 as SGHVT and CDR2 as SQSDAQ. The CDR3 is made up of 17 amino acids. V dropped 1 base and J dropped 1 base, with 14 bases sitting between them. Written as DNA, the CDR3 is TGTGCCAGCAGCTTAGATTGGGCCGTTCGCAGCAATCAGCCCCAGCATTTT. The encoded protein is CASSLDWAVRSNQPQHF. Based on the CDR3 plus reference TRBV7-4 and TRBJ1-5, the full variable domain is GAGVSQSPRYKVAKRGRDVALRCDSISGHVTLYWYRQTLGQGSEVLTYSQSDAQRDKSGRPSGRFSAERPERSVSTLKIQRTEQGDSAVYLCASSLDWAVRSNQPQHFGDGTRLSIL.

The chain couples TRBV14 to TRBJ2-5; unclear D gene. Germline V gives CDR1 SGHDN, CDR2 FVKESK. Trimming removed 3 bases from V and 5 bases from J, with 16 bases in between. The CDR3 covers 15 residues. The CDR3 protein is CASSQSYSLGETQYF. The DNA for the CDR3 is TGTGCCAGCAGCCAGTCGTATTCCCTGGGGGAGACCCAGTACTTC.

This rearrangement joins TRBV11-2 to TRBJ1-5; D is possibly TRBD1 (5 bases). Trimming took off 5 bases at V and 7 bases at J, with 15 bases between the two ends. Germline V gene data show CDR1 as SGHAT and CDR2 as FQNNGV. There are 14 residues in the CDR3. CDR3 sequence reads: CASSRVPGRQPQHF. The CDR3 coding sequence is TGTGCCAGCAGCCGAGTTCCAGGGCGGCAGCCCCAGCATTTT.

V usage is TRBV19 and J usage is TRBJ2-5; the D is unclear. This CDR3 comprises 14 residues. V was trimmed by 3 bases and J by 0 bases, leaving 8 bases between them. Germline V CDR1 and CDR2: LNHDA, SQIVND (reference sequence). For the CDR3, the DNA is TGTGCCAGTAGTATGGGTCAGAACCAAGAGACCCAGTACTTC. Amino acids: CASSMGQNQETQYF.

The chain has TRBV27 and TRBJ1-4; D not certain. This CDR3 contains 15 residues. CDR1 is MNHEY, CDR2 SMNVEV, per germline (reference sequence). V shed 1 base and J shed 5 bases, with 11 bases lying between them. The CDR3 DNA reads as TGTGCCAGCAGTTTATTATTCGACATAAATGAAAAACTGTTTTTT. Encoded protein: CASSLLFDINEKLFF.

The rearrangement links TRBV30 to TRBJ1-1, with D perhaps matching TRBD1 (6 bases). Per germline, CDR1 GTSNPN and CDR2 SVGIG (reference sequence). The CDR3 is 13 amino acids. The V end lost 5 bases, the J end lost 6 bases, and 16 bases lay between the germline ends. CDR3 nucleotides: TGTGCCTGGGATGGTACAGGGAGCCCTGAAGCTTTCTTT. As protein: CAWDGTGSPEAFF.

The chain recombines TRBV27 with TRBJ2-3; 7 nucleotides match TRBD2. Trimming cost V 4 bases and J 2 bases; bases outside gene matches: 12. Germline-derived CDR1 and CDR2 are MNHEY and SMNVEV (reference sequence). The length of the CDR3 is 17 residues. The CDR3 here is CASSSIFEGRATDTQYF. CDR3 bases: TGTGCCAGCAGTTCCATTTTTGAAGGGAGGGCCACAGATACGCAGTATTTT.